These 7 T cell receptor beta chains came from one sample sequenced in a study of graft-versus-host responses after intestinal transplantation. TCRdb's copy holds only in-frame clones and misses some; the assay was immunoSEQ multiplex PCR. Altogether 20,000 to 25,000 clones are present, about 57% being singletons, with the ten largest covering over 0.9%. Specimen: alloreactive CD4+ T cells from a mixed lymphocyte reaction culture, collected before intestinal transplant. Indicated subset: CFSE-low proliferating T cells sorted from approximately 6-day pre-transplant mixed lymphocyte reaction (GvH or HvG direction). The receptors derive from a human patient who received an intestinal transplant.

The CDR3 here is CASSQFGHRVADTQYF. Written as DNA, the CDR3 is TGTGCCAGCAGTCAATTCGGTCATCGAGTAGCAGATACGCAGTATTTT. The rearrangement links TRBV2 to TRBJ2-3; D remains ambiguous. The V end was cut by 5 bases, the J end by 4 bases, with 19 bases between. Germline loops: CDR1 SNHLY, CDR2 FYNNEI. The CDR3 length is 16 residues.

This clone was counted only a few times. The J gene is TRBJ2-7, the V gene TRBV5-1; D unresolved. Per germline, CDR1 SGHRS and CDR2 YFSETQ. Trimming pared 2 bases from V and 1 base from J, leaving 10 bases between. The CDR3 is 14 amino acids. In nucleotides, the CDR3 is TGCGCCAGCAGCTTAGAGGCGGCTTCCTACGAGCAGTACTTC. It yields the protein CASSLEAASYEQYF.

For the CDR3, the DNA is TGCGCCAGCAGCTTGAGGGGGCCCTACGAGCAGTACTTC. It translates to CASSLRGPYEQYF. V and J are TRBV5-1 and TRBJ2-7; TRBD1 matches at 7 bases. Germline V CDR1 and CDR2: SGHRS, YFSETQ. This CDR3 is built from 13 residues. With V trimmed by 1 base and J by 2 bases, 0 bases remained unmatched.

V usage is TRBV29-1 and J usage is TRBJ2-3, with D possibly being TRBD2 (6 bases). Between the trimmed V and J ends, which lost 4 bases and 3 bases, there was a span of 8 bases. The length of the CDR3 is 12 residues. Germline loops: CDR1 SQVTM, CDR2 ANQGSEA. CDR3 DNA sequence: TGCAGCGTTGGACTAGTTACAGATACGCAGTATTTT. It encodes CSVGLVTDTQYF.

The CDR3, as DNA: TGCGCCAGCAGCTGGACAGGGCTTTATAATTCACCCCTCCACTTT. It encodes CASSWTGLYNSPLHF. This chain links TRBV5-1 with TRBJ1-6; 8 bases match TRBD1. This CDR3 has 15 residues. The germline gives CDR1 SGHRS, CDR2 YFSETQ. V was clipped by 3 bases and J by 4 bases; unmatched bases: 3.

This clone was recorded only once. This rearrangement joins TRBV11-2 to TRBJ1-1; D is possibly TRBD1 (6 bases). This CDR3 is built from 14 residues. The germline V gene encodes CDR1 SGHAT and CDR2 FQNNGV. Trimming shortened V by 4 bases and J by 0 bases, and 9 bases separated the two germline ends. The CDR3 DNA reads as TGTGCCAGCAGCTCACACAGGGTGAACACTGAAGCTTTCTTT. Translated, it gives CASSSHRVNTEAFF.

The V and J genes are TRBV11-3 and TRBJ2-2; perhaps TRBD2 as D (5 bases). Trimming stripped 6 bases from V and 4 bases from J, with 12 bases between. Germline values: CDR1 SGHNT, CDR2 YENEEA. The length of the CDR3 is 14 residues. CDR3 nucleotides: TGTGCCAGCAGTCCCCGGGGTGTCACCGGGGAGCTGTTTTTT. Translation: CASSPRGVTGELFF.